The 22 T cell receptor beta chains below all came from one sample that was sequenced in a study of OX40 agonist ivuxolimab in advanced cancers. Sequencing used immunoSEQ multiplex PCR; TCRdb keeps in-frame clones, though not all of them. The sample has 50,000 to 75,000 clones; 86% are singletons. The sample in question was CD4+ or CD8+ T cells sorted from blood, obtained in a trial of the OX40 agonist ivuxolimab. The origin of the receptors is an adult with an advanced solid tumor such as melanoma, head and neck, liver or kidney cancer.

The chain joins TRBV4-1 to TRBJ1-4; D gene ambiguous. The germline V and J ends were trimmed by 0 bases and 10 bases, with 3 bases remaining between them. CDR3 length: 11 residues. The germline CDR1 and CDR2 sequences are MGHRA and YSYEKL. The CDR3, as DNA: TGCGCCAGCAGCCAAGAGAGAAAACTGTTTTTT. It is translated as CASSQERKLFF.

V usage is TRBV5-4 and J usage is TRBJ2-3; TRBD1 agrees at 11 bases. The CDR3 sequence is 15 residues long. V lost 4 bases, J lost 4 bases, and 5 bases stayed unmatched. Per the germline V gene, CDR1 is SGHNT and CDR2 is YYREEE (reference sequence). The CDR3 reads CASSRDRGVADTQYF. The CDR3 coding sequence is TGTGCCAGCAGCAGGGACAGGGGGGTGGCAGATACGCAGTATTTT.

This sequence joins TRBV18 and TRBJ1-4, with D possibly matching TRBD1 (5 bases). The CDR3 spans 14 residues. The V gene lost 1 base and the J gene lost 6 bases, with 9 bases spanning the gap. Per germline, CDR1 KGHSH and CDR2 LQKENI. In nucleotides, the CDR3 is TGTGCCAGCTCACCACAGGGGATGGATGAAAAACTGTTTTTT. It is translated as CASSPQGMDEKLFF.

This rearrangement joins TRBV5-4 to TRBJ1-1, with D unresolved. There are 13 residues in the CDR3. The germline V gene encodes CDR1 SGHNT and CDR2 YYREEE (reference sequence). V gave up 4 bases and J gave up 1 base, with 8 bases separating them. CDR3 residues: CASSKVANTEAFF. The CDR3, as DNA: TGTGCCAGCAGCAAGGTAGCGAACACTGAAGCTTTCTTT.

This clone was detected a few times. This chain joins TRBV5-1 and TRBJ1-4; no reliable D call. CDR3 size: 15 residues. V lost 1 base and J 4 bases, leaving 11 bases between the germline ends. From germline, CDR1 is SGHRS and CDR2 YFSETQ. DNA for the CDR3: TGCGCCAGCAGCTTGCTGGACGGACGTAATGAAAAACTGTTTTTT. This translates into CASSLLDGRNEKLFF.

The chain employs TRBV27 and TRBJ2-2; 9 bases match TRBD1. Germline CDR1 is MNHEY and CDR2 is SMNVEV (reference sequence). The V and J ends lost 4 bases and 4 bases, in that order; junction bases with no gene match: 4. This CDR3 contains 15 residues. CDR3 sequence: CASSSGTGTTGELFF. The CDR3 nucleotides are TGTGCCAGCAGTTCCGGGACAGGGACCACCGGGGAGCTGTTTTTT.

The chain employs TRBV7-9 and TRBJ2-5, with 7 positions matching TRBD2. Trimming removed 5 bases from V and 4 bases from J; junction bases left unmatched: 16. The V gene's germline CDR1 is SEHNR and CDR2 FQNEAQ (reference sequence). The CDR3 totals 17 residues. CDR3: CASSPKGQRGSRETQYF. The CDR3, as DNA: TGTGCCAGCAGCCCCAAGGGTCAGCGGGGAAGTAGAGAGACCCAGTACTTC.

The chain recombines TRBV5-1 with TRBJ1-1; the match to TRBD1 covers 8 bases. CDR1 is SGHRS, CDR2 YFSETQ, per germline. The V segment lost 0 bases and the J segment 1 base; nucleotides outside the gene matches: 2. The CDR3 loop spans 15 amino acids. The CDR3 here is CASSLGQGANTEAFF. The CDR3 region has the DNA TGCGCCAGCAGCTTGGGGCAGGGGGCGAACACTGAAGCTTTCTTT.

The gene calls are TRBV7-9 and TRBJ2-7, with D hard to call. V was trimmed by 2 bases and J by 5 bases, leaving 13 bases between them. This CDR3 contains 14 residues. Germline CDR1 is SEHNR and CDR2 is FQNEAQ (reference sequence). The CDR3 nucleotides read TGTGCCAGCAGCTTAAGTGGAGTAGGGAACGAGCAGTACTTC. Translating gives CASSLSGVGNEQYF.

This rearrangement joins TRBV11-2 to TRBJ1-1; no definite D call. The V end lost 5 bases, the J end lost 1 base, and 8 bases lay between the germline ends. The CDR3 runs 13 residues. Germline CDR1 and CDR2: SGHAT and FQNNGV. In DNA, the CDR3 is TGTGCCAGCAGCCTCGACCGGAACACTGAAGCTTTCTTT. Protein sequence: CASSLDRNTEAFF.

The chain is built from TRBV5-1 and TRBJ2-1; no clear D. In germline, CDR1 is SGHRS, CDR2 YFSETQ. V dropped 0 bases and J dropped 7 bases, with 5 bases sitting between them. This CDR3 is 12 amino acids long. The CDR3 nucleotides read TGCGCCAGCAGCTTGGGGGTTAATGAGCAGTTCTTC. Translation gives CASSLGVNEQFF.

The genes are TRBV5-1 and TRBJ1-6; D call uncertain. The germline gives CDR1 SGHRS, CDR2 YFSETQ. V was shortened by 1 base and J by 3 bases, with 8 bases between the two germline ends. CDR3 length: 15 residues. The CDR3 region is CASSLLPDYNSPLHF. The CDR3 DNA reads as TGCGCCAGCAGCTTGTTGCCAGACTATAATTCACCCCTCCACTTT.

The chain links TRBV4-2 to TRBJ2-1; D not certain. Germline lookup yields CDR1 LGHNA and CDR2 YNFKEQ. Trimming took 0 bases from V and 9 from J, leaving 15 bases between them. The CDR3 runs to 15 residues. The CDR3 reads CASSQDLGPPAEQFF. The DNA for the CDR3 is TGTGCCAGCAGCCAAGATCTGGGCCCACCTGCTGAGCAGTTCTTC.

This chain uses TRBV7-9 with TRBJ1-2; TRBD1 agrees at 12 bases. With 5 bases clipped from V and 6 bases from J, the junction kept 10 bases outside the gene matches. The length of the CDR3 is 16 residues. The germline V gene has CDR1 SEHNR and CDR2 FQNEAQ (reference sequence). The CDR3 DNA follows: TGTGCCAGCAGCGTCCGTGGGACAGGGGGCCCGGATGGCTACACCTTC. Protein: CASSVRGTGGPDGYTF.

The chain recombines TRBV5-1 with TRBJ1-3; no clear D gene. Trimming cost V 1 base and J 0 bases, with 5 bases left between them. This CDR3 spans 14 amino acids. Germline V gene data show CDR1 as SGHRS and CDR2 as YFSETQ. DNA of the CDR3: TGCGCCAGCAGCTTGCCCAGCTCTGGAAACACCATATATTTT. Translation: CASSLPSSGNTIYF. Drawing the rest from reference TRBV5-1 and TRBJ1-3, the complete variable domain is KAGVTQTPRYLIKTRGQQVTLSCSPISGHRSVSWYQQTPGQGLQFLFEYFSETQRNKGNFPGRFSGRQFSNSRSEMNVSTLELGDSALYLCASSLPSSGNTIYFGEGSWLTVV.

The chain carries TRBV7-9 and TRBJ2-3, with TRBD2 identical over 8 bases. The V and J ends lost 2 bases and 0 bases, in that order; junction bases with no gene match: 4. CDR1 is SEHNR, CDR2 FQNEAQ, per germline (reference sequence). There are 16 residues in the CDR3. In DNA form, the CDR3 reads TGTGCCAGCAGCTTACTAGCGGGTGCTAGCACAGATACGCAGTATTTT. As protein: CASSLLAGASTDTQYF.

V usage is TRBV25-1 and J usage is TRBJ2-5, with unresolved D. The V end lost 4 bases, the J end lost 9 bases, and 15 bases lay between the germline ends. CDR3 length: 13 residues. Per germline, CDR1 MGHDK and CDR2 SYGVNS. CDR3 DNA: TGTGCCAGCAGTGGTGCGGCTCTCCTAGCCCAGTACTTC. Its translation is CASSGAALLAQYF.

V and J are TRBV29-1 and TRBJ2-1; 9 nucleotides line up with TRBD1. The CDR3 is made up of 13 amino acids. V was pared by 4 bases and J by 4 bases, with 2 bases of the junction left unmatched. Germline CDR1 and CDR2: SQVTM and ANQGSEA. The DNA for the CDR3 is TGCAGCGTTGGTGACAGGGGGTACAATGAGCAGTTCTTC. Translating it yields CSVGDRGYNEQFF.

This clone occurred once. The chain has TRBV18 and TRBJ2-3, with no clear D. This CDR3 has 15 residues. V lost 1 base, J lost 2 bases, and 10 bases lay in between. Germline CDR1 reads KGHSH; CDR2 reads LQKENI. The CDR3 DNA follows: TGTGCCAGCTCACCACAGTCCAGGAACACAGATACGCAGTATTTT. Translation gives CASSPQSRNTDTQYF. Full variable domain (remainder filled in from reference TRBV18 and TRBJ2-3): NAGVMQNPRHLVRRRGQEARLRCSPMKGHSHVYWYRQLPEEGLKFMVYLQKENIIDESGMPKERFSAEFPKEGPSILRIQQVVRGDSAAYFCASSPQSRNTDTQYFGPGTRLTVL.

With regard to this clone: At one end the junction does not follow the germline gene, possibly because of a read error. This CDR3 is also generated by other DNA sequences in the sample. The rearrangement joins TRBV7-2 to TRBJ1-4; D gene ambiguous. The CDR3 spans 13 residues. CDR1 SGHTA and CDR2 FQGNSA come from the germline V gene. The CDR3 DNA reads TGTGCCAGCAGCAGAAGGACGGCTGAAAAACTGTTTTTC. Translating gives CASSRRTAEKLFF.

The J gene is TRBJ1-4, the V gene TRBV4-1; no firm D call. This CDR3 has 13 amino acids. V dropped 3 bases and J dropped 4 bases, with 6 bases sitting between them. CDR1 is MGHRA and CDR2 is YSYEKL in the germline V gene. Here the CDR3 DNA reads TGCGCCAGCAGCCAGGTGCTTAATGAAAAACTGTTTTTT. Its translation: CASSQVLNEKLFF.

This chain connects TRBV30 to TRBJ1-3, with 9 positions matching TRBD1. Germline assignment: CDR1 GTSNPN and CDR2 SVGIG (reference sequence). The CDR3 sequence is 15 residues long. The ends lost 4 bases at V and 2 bases at J; junction bases unmatched: 6. The chain's CDR3 is CAWNKDRGAGNTIYF. In DNA, the CDR3 is TGTGCCTGGAATAAAGACAGGGGGGCTGGAAACACCATATATTTT.